These 24 T cell receptor beta chains were all obtained from the same sample, sequenced in a study of blood T cells in healthy people across ages. A J-beta primer mix and a sample-barcoded 5' primer were used in a second PCR of about 7 to 12 cycles. TCRdb independently ran MiXCR on the 5' RACE reads; one entry per CDR3 protein. The table includes around 1,800,000 distinct CDR3 sequences, 35% to 50% detected once. Input material: blood. The receptors stem from a human donor in good health.

This clonotype was counted between two and nine times. The chain carries TRBV7-6 and TRBJ2-1; possibly TRBD2 for D (5 bases). CDR1 and CDR2 from the germline V gene are SGHVS and FNYEAQ. Deletions cut 2 bases from V and 9 bases from J, with 14 bases between. CDR3 length equals 14 residues. CDR3 sequence (DNA): TGTGCCAGCAGCTTATATCAGTTTGGGAGTGAGCAGTTCTTC. Amino acids: CASSLYQFGSEQFF.

The chain employs TRBV3-1 and TRBJ1-1; D ambiguous. CDR1 is LGHDT and CDR2 is YNNKEL in the germline V gene (reference sequence). V lost 1 base to trimming and J lost 6 bases, with 6 bases between them. The CDR3 is made up of 12 amino acids. Written as DNA, the CDR3 is TGTGCCAGCAGCCAAGGGCAGCCTGAAGCTTTCTTT. It is translated as CASSQGQPEAFF. Based on the CDR3 plus reference TRBV3-1 and TRBJ1-1, the full variable domain is DTAVSQTPKYLVTQMGNDKSIKCEQNLGHDTMYWYKQDSKKFLKIMFSYNNKELIINETVPNRFSPKSPDKAHLNLHINSLELGDSAVYFCASSQGQPEAFFGQGTRLTVV.

CDR3 sequence: CASIPRGRDGAYEQYF. The CDR3, as DNA: TGTGCCAGCATCCCCCGGGGCAGGGATGGAGCCTACGAGCAGTACTTC. The chain is built from TRBV12-3 or TRBV12-4 and TRBJ2-7; tentatively, D is TRBD1 or TRBD2 (5 bases each). The CDR3 runs to 16 residues. The V end lost 7 bases, the J end lost 2 bases, and 21 bases lay between the germline ends.

J is TRBJ1-2 and V is TRBV20-1; D remains ambiguous. The CDR3 length is 11 residues. Germline CDR1 and CDR2: DFQATT and SNEGSKA (reference sequence). Between the trimmed V and J ends, which lost 4 bases and 0 bases, there was a span of 3 bases. CDR3 sequence: CSANPNYGYTF. CDR3 nucleotides: TGCAGTGCTAACCCTAACTATGGCTACACCTTC.

This clonotype has only a few counts. The chain recombines TRBV11-1 with TRBJ2-3; 7 bases agree with TRBD2. V was clipped by 5 bases and J by 5 bases; unmatched bases: 4. The CDR3 has 13 residues. CDR1 is SGHAT and CDR2 is FQDESV in the germline V gene (reference sequence). DNA for the CDR3: TGTGCCAGCAGCCCCCGGACTAGAGATACGCAGTATTTT. This codes for CASSPRTRDTQYF.

This clonotype was observed at least ten times. This sequence joins TRBV6-5 and TRBJ1-2, with D hard to call. In germline, CDR1 is MNHEY, CDR2 SVGAGI. This CDR3 region has 13 residues. Trimming left V 0 bases short and J 6 bases short, with 8 bases between. The CDR3 DNA follows: TGTGCCAGCAGTTACTCGAAGGAAGATGGCTACACCTTC. Translated, it gives CASSYSKEDGYTF.

The V gene is TRBV6-5, the J gene TRBJ1-1; TRBD1 aligns across 7 bases. Germline assignment: CDR1 MNHEY and CDR2 SVGAGI. Trimming removed 2 bases from V and 10 bases from J; junction bases left unmatched: 7. The CDR3 runs 13 residues. The CDR3 spells CASSYQGGRIAFF. The CDR3 nucleotides are TGTGCCAGCAGTTACCAGGGGGGGCGAATAGCTTTCTTT.

This chain connects TRBV7-2 to TRBJ2-7; D possibly corresponds to TRBD1 (5 bases). There are 13 residues in the CDR3. CDR1 is SGHTA, CDR2 FQGNSA, per germline. Trimming shortened V by 1 base and J by 12 bases, and 16 bases separated the two germline ends. The CDR3 is CASSLVGELTAYF. The CDR3 bases are TGTGCCAGCAGCTTAGTAGGGGAATTGACCGCGTACTTC.

V gene TRBV29-1 combines with J gene TRBJ1-2; perhaps TRBD1 as D (5 bases). Germline CDR1 and CDR2: SQVTM and ANQGSEA. The CDR3 covers 11 residues. Trimming shortened V by 3 bases and J by 8 bases, and 10 bases separated the two germline ends. The CDR3 region is CSVDREGGYTF. The CDR3 region has the DNA TGCAGCGTTGACAGGGAAGGAGGCTACACCTTC.

There are a few counts of this clonotype. The gene calls are TRBV5-1 and TRBJ2-1; 8 positions agree with TRBD2. Germline CDR1 and CDR2: SGHRS and YFSETQ. After removal of 0 bases from V and 5 bases from J, the junction contained 1 base not matched to a gene. The CDR3 has 14 amino acids. The CDR3 sequence is CASSLEGLDNEQFF. CDR3 coding DNA: TGCGCCAGCAGCTTGGAGGGACTAGACAATGAGCAGTTCTTC.

This clonotype was seen more than once but under ten times. This sequence joins TRBV20-1 and TRBJ2-7; TRBD1 agrees at 7 bases. This CDR3 is built from 11 residues. CDR1 is DFQATT and CDR2 is SNEGSKA in the germline V gene (reference sequence). With V trimmed by 5 bases and J by 9 bases, 7 bases remained unmatched. CDR3 in DNA: TGCAGTGCTGGGGACAGCCAGGGGCAGTACTTC. It yields the protein CSAGDSQGQYF.

Details on this clonotype: A clone one base away is much larger, so this may be a read error. This chain uses TRBV29-1 with TRBJ2-3; a weak D match, TRBD1 (5 bases). V was trimmed by 3 bases and J by 2 bases, leaving 9 bases between them. Germline-derived CDR1 and CDR2 are SQVTM and ANQGSEA. This CDR3 comprises 13 residues. The CDR3 sequence is CSVDQGNTDTQYF. In nucleotides, the CDR3 is TGCAGCGTTGATCAGGGTAACACAGATACGCAGTATTTT.

The chain has TRBV20-1 and TRBJ2-1, with 11 bases lining up with TRBD2. Germline values: CDR1 DFQATT, CDR2 SNEGSKA (reference sequence). V dropped 5 bases and J dropped 4; count of bases not matched to a gene: 4. The CDR3 covers 14 residues. The CDR3 region is CSALTSGDYNEQFF. DNA of the CDR3: TGCAGTGCTCTGACTAGCGGGGATTACAATGAGCAGTTCTTC.

The chain combines TRBV6-2 or TRBV6-3 with TRBJ2-5; perhaps TRBD1 as D (6 bases). The end of the DNA fits TRBJ2-7 better, so the J call may be wrong. CDR3 size: 14 residues. CDR1 MNHEY and CDR2 SVGEGT come from the germline V gene. The CDR3 spells CASSPVRDTYEQYF. In nucleotides, the CDR3 is TGTGCCAGCAGTCCGGTGAGGGACACCTACGAGCAGTACTTC.

This chain uses TRBV7-9 with TRBJ2-4, with 10 bases lining up with TRBD2. The J call may be incorrect, as the DNA end agrees better with TRBJ2-7. Per the germline V gene, CDR1 is SEHNR and CDR2 is FQNEAQ (reference sequence). The CDR3 contains 15 residues. The CDR3 reads CASSFSGGKAYEQYF. In DNA form, the CDR3 reads TGTGCCAGCAGCTTTAGCGGGGGGAAGGCCTACGAGCAGTACTTC.

Only a few counts were recorded for this clonotype. V gene TRBV15 combines with J gene TRBJ1-6; a possible D gene is TRBD1 (6 bases). Germline CDR1 LNHNV, CDR2 YYDKDF (reference sequence). The CDR3 consists of 14 residues. Trimming cost V 1 base and J 9 bases, with 10 bases left between them. The CDR3 DNA follows: TGTGCCACCAGCAGAGCCGGGACATCTTCACCCCTCCACTTT. Translated: CATSRAGTSSPLHF.

The chain uses TRBV5-1 and TRBJ2-7; D gene unclear. V was pared by 4 bases and J by 1 base, with 9 bases between. CDR1 and CDR2 (germline): SGHRS, YFSETQ. The CDR3 is 13 residues long. The CDR3 nucleotides are TGCGCCAGCAGCATGGACCCTTCCTACGAGCAGTACTTC. It encodes CASSMDPSYEQYF. Full variable domain (rest looked up from reference TRBV5-1 and TRBJ2-7): KAGVTQTPRYLIKTRGQQVTLSCSPISGHRSVSWYQQTPGQGLQFLFEYFSETQRNKGNFPGRFSGRQFSNSRSEMNVSTLELGDSALYLCASSMDPSYEQYFGPGTRLTVT.

The table lists this clonotype with many counts. Mismatch with germline at one junction end may stem from a read error. V gene TRBV6-5 combines with J gene TRBJ2-2, with a weak D call TRBD2 (5 bases). The CDR3 is 12 residues long. Germline loops: CDR1 MNHEY, CDR2 SVGAGI. The CDR3 sequence is CASSRGTGELFF. The CDR3 DNA reads as TGTGCTAGCAGCCGCGGGACCGGGGAGCTGTTTTTT.

There are a few counts of this clonotype. The gene calls are TRBV10-2 and TRBJ2-3; 8 bases agree with TRBD1. Germline CDR1 reads WSHSY; CDR2 reads SAAADI. V lost 10 bases to trimming and J lost 4 bases; unmatched junction nucleotides: 4. The CDR3 consists of 12 residues. CDR3 bases: TGCGCCACTATGACAGGGGCAGATACGCAGTATTTT. Encoded protein: CATMTGADTQYF.

The genes are TRBV9 and TRBJ2-2, with TRBD2 matching over 8 bases. V gave up 7 bases and J gave up 4 bases; unmatched junction bases: 9. From germline, CDR1 is SGDLS and CDR2 YYNGEE. The CDR3 is 15 amino acids. The CDR3 loop is CASGKSGGVTGELFF. The CDR3 nucleotides are TGTGCCAGCGGAAAGAGCGGGGGCGTCACCGGGGAGCTGTTTTTT. The whole variable domain, remainder taken from reference TRBV9 and TRBJ2-2, is DSGVTQTPKHLITATGQRVTLRCSPRSGDLSVYWYQQSLDQGLQFLIQYYNGEERAKGNILERFSAQQFPDLHSELNLSSLELGDSALYFCASGKSGGVTGELFFGEGSRLTVL.

This clonotype was seen only a few times. The rearrangement joins TRBV20-1 to TRBJ2-7, with 9 nucleotides matching TRBD2. The CDR3 sequence is 13 residues long. V was clipped by 6 bases and J by 7 bases; unmatched bases: 10. The germline V gene has CDR1 DFQATT and CDR2 SNEGSKA (reference sequence). The chain's CDR3 is CSARPSGVREQYF. CDR3 DNA: TGCAGTGCGAGGCCTAGCGGGGTGAGGGAGCAGTACTTC.

The chain couples TRBV7-2 to TRBJ1-2, with 9 bases aligning to TRBD1. Per the germline V gene, CDR1 is SGHTA and CDR2 is FQGNSA. This CDR3 is 16 amino acids long. After removal of 6 bases from V and 4 bases from J, the junction contained 12 bases not matched to a gene. CDR3: CASRSYPGQGGYGYTF. In DNA, the CDR3 is TGTGCCAGCAGGTCGTATCCGGGACAGGGCGGCTATGGCTACACCTTC.

The V and J genes are TRBV5-1 and TRBJ1-2; possible D gene TRBD1, 5 bases. The CDR3 length is 14 residues. CDR1 is SGHRS and CDR2 is YFSETQ in the germline V gene. With 1 base removed from V and 5 bases from J, the gap between germline ends came to 12 bases. In DNA form, the CDR3 reads TGCGCCAGCAGCTTGTCATCGGGGGAGTATGGCTACACCTTC. It is translated as CASSLSSGEYGYTF.

The rearrangement joins TRBV27 to TRBJ1-1, with a tentative D call TRBD1 (5 bases). The CDR3 is 14 residues long. Germline lookup yields CDR1 MNHEY and CDR2 SMNVEV (reference sequence). V lost 5 bases to trimming and J lost 4 bases, with 14 bases between them. The CDR3 region is CASSSLRGVTEAFF. In DNA, the CDR3 is TGTGCCAGCAGTAGCCTTAGAGGGGTCACTGAAGCTTTCTTT.